This T cell receptor (beta chain) was found in a study of blood T cell repertoires in COVID-19. Study processing details: Amplification of reference gene primers provided the estimated nucleated cell counts. The assay was immunoSEQ multiplex PCR, and TCRdb's table has in-frame clones only and misses some. V and J calls and clone size are those listed in that table; D and trimming were worked out from the DNA. This sample has over 300,000 clones; about 85% occur once, and the top ten carry 4.5% to 7%. This clone was picked up one time. This CDR3 region has 18 residues. The germline V gene has CDR1 MNHEY and CDR2 SMNVEV (reference sequence). Trimming left V 2 bases short and J 3 bases short, with 20 bases between.

The material sequenced was PBMCs or T cells enriched from blood (not recorded which). The J gene is TRBJ2-1, the V gene TRBV27, with TRBD2 as a possible D gene (6 bases). This TCR was sampled from a woman aged 30 to 39 who had recovered from COVID-19. The CDR3 DNA is TGTGCCAGCAGTTTAATAACCCCCGGCGGGGAAAGCTACAATGAGCAGTTCTTC. Translating it yields CASSLITPGGESYNEQFF.